A single T cell receptor beta chain is shown here with its context. Antigen: not known. The data stem from a study of T cell responses to AZD1222 COVID-19 vaccine. Background on the study: Samples with a second dose at about 4 or about 12 weeks were pooled together. Study conclusions and caveats: Most donors were white British and more were female, and clonal diversity was possibly underestimated.

The germline V and J ends were trimmed by 3 bases and 6 bases, with 13 bases remaining between them. The CDR3 sequence is 14 residues long. Germline CDR1 and CDR2: KGHDR and SFDVKD. Libraries were prepared by immunoSEQ multiplex PCR; TCRdb keeps only in-frame clonotypes and omits some of them. The table lists roughly 140,000 clones, approximately 89% of them singletons. V and J are TRBV24-1 and TRBJ1-2; D is uncertain. The sample was peripheral blood, taken on day 0 of AZD1222 vaccination. The source is an adult in good health. CDR3 amino acids: CATSDPGWTDGYTF. The CDR3 region has the DNA TGTGCCACCAGTGATCCAGGATGGACCGATGGCTACACCTTC.